This T cell receptor (beta chain) was recovered during a study of immune cell composition in non-small cell lung cancer. The assay was immunoSEQ multiplex PCR, and TCRdb's table has in-frame clones only and misses some. This sample has 1,900 or so clones, with more than 60% found just once. This CDR3 region has 15 residues. The ends were cut back, 5 bases at V and 1 base at J, with 13 bases in the middle. The germline gives CDR1 SNHLY, CDR2 FYNNEI. Normal lung was taken at the farthest possible site, at least 3 cm from tumour. Template was genomic DNA from frozen, unsorted single-cell suspensions. This TCR was recovered from a human donor with non-small cell lung cancer. The V gene is TRBV2, the J gene TRBJ2-3, with TRBD1 as a possible D gene (6 bases). Sequencing was done on a sample of non-adjacent lung tissue. CDR3 protein: CASSTGIGGTDTQYF. DNA for the CDR3: TGTGCCAGCAGTACAGGGATTGGGGGCACAGATACGCAGTATTTT.